The source of this T cell receptor (beta chain) is a study of blood T cell repertoires in COVID-19. About the study: Sites across the United States, Italy and Spain contributed samples from acute and convalescent COVID-19. T cells, B-cell-depleted T cells, or PBMCs supplied cDNA or gDNA.

Germline CDR1 and CDR2: MNHEY and SVGAGI. The V and J ends lost 4 bases and 5 bases respectively, with 12 bases between them. The length of the CDR3 is 15 residues. Original data processing: From reference gene primer amplification, estimates of nucleated cell counts were derived. Repertoires were generated with immunoSEQ multiplex PCR, while TCRdb's copy carries only in-frame clones and drops some. V and J calls and clone size are copied from that table; D and trimming were computed from the DNA. The table includes some 87,000 clones, about 89% detected once. Specimen: peripheral blood. The J gene is TRBJ1-6, the V gene TRBV6-5, with D perhaps TRBD1 (6 bases). This sequence originates from a woman aged 70-85 years with acute or convalescent COVID-19. The CDR3 protein is CASSFSAGDNSPLHF. In DNA, the CDR3 is TGTGCCAGCAGTTTTTCGGCAGGGGATAATTCACCCCTCCACTTT.